One sample yielded the 21 T cell receptor beta chains listed below, sequenced in a study of T cells in Graves' hyperthyroidism and ophthalmopathy. Amplified TCR beta CDR3 regions came from RNA transcripts. HTBI primers were used for first-round RT-PCR of the TCR CDR3. A single record per CDR3 protein comes from TCRdb applying MiXCR to the multiplex PCR reads. The sample shows roughly 500,000 distinct CDR3 sequences, under 60% of them seen only once. Sequenced input: peripheral blood or thyroid tissue (not recorded which). These receptors all stem from an adult woman with Graves' disease, either hyperthyroidism or ophthalmopathy (not recorded which).

The rearrangement uses TRBV2 and TRBJ1-5; 9 bases line up with TRBD1. The germline V gene has CDR1 SNHLY and CDR2 FYNNEI. V trimming: 6 bases; J trimming: 2 bases; junction bases outside the gene matches: 5. This CDR3 is built from 15 residues. The CDR3 protein is CASSVGQGGNQPQHF. CDR3 bases: TGTGCCAGCAGCGTGGGACAGGGAGGCAATCAGCCCCAGCATTTT.

Only a few counts were recorded for this clonotype. A single base separates this from a much larger clone, so it may be a read error. The chain has TRBV7-2 and TRBJ1-1; possibly TRBD1 for D (5 bases). The CDR3 covers 15 residues. V gave up 5 bases and J gave up 3 bases, with 16 bases separating them. Germline CDR1 and CDR2: SGHTA and FQGNSA. CDR3 amino acids: CASSRDPGGDTEAFF. CDR3 DNA: TGTGCCAGCAGCCGGGACCCTGGCGGGGACACTGAAGCTTTCTTT.

The rearrangement uses TRBV9 and TRBJ2-7, with no clear D. V was pared by 5 bases and J by 0 bases, with 12 bases between. CDR3 length equals 14 residues. Germline values: CDR1 SGDLS, CDR2 YYNGEE. CDR3 in amino acids: CASSPDGFSYEQYF. CDR3 DNA: TGTGCCAGCAGTCCTGACGGGTTCTCCTACGAGCAGTACTTC.

This sequence joins TRBV15 and TRBJ2-1; D is possibly TRBD2 (5 bases). Deletions cut 8 bases from V and 5 bases from J, with 13 bases between. Germline values: CDR1 LNHNV, CDR2 YYDKDF (reference sequence). The CDR3 is made up of 13 amino acids. Written as DNA, the CDR3 is TGTGCCACCTCCCGGGAACGACACAATGAGCAGTTCTTC. This translates into CATSRERHNEQFF.

At least ten counts were recorded for this clonotype. V usage is TRBV10-3 and J usage is TRBJ1-5, with D hard to call. From germline, CDR1 is ENHRY and CDR2 SYGVKD. Trimming removed 6 bases from V and 3 bases from J, with 9 bases in between. The CDR3 loop spans 13 amino acids. This CDR3 reads CAIRRDFNQPQHF. The DNA of the CDR3 is TGTGCCATCAGGAGGGATTTCAATCAGCCCCAGCATTTT.

This chain connects TRBV29-1 to TRBJ2-7, with D possibly matching TRBD2 (5 bases). This CDR3 has 13 amino acids. Germline CDR1 is SQVTM and CDR2 is ANQGSEA. Trimming took 7 bases from V and 6 from J, leaving 19 bases between them. The CDR3: CSANSARFGEQYF. Written as DNA, the CDR3 is TGCAGCGCCAATAGCGCGAGGTTCGGCGAGCAGTACTTC.

In this sample, this clonotype turned up a few times. This rearrangement joins TRBV29-1 to TRBJ1-1; no definite D call. V was trimmed by 6 bases and J by 3 bases, leaving 8 bases between them. Germline V gives CDR1 SQVTM, CDR2 ANQGSEA. The CDR3 contains 11 residues. CDR3 DNA sequence: TGCAGCGTCCAGTACTACACTGAAGCTTTCTTT. Translated, it gives CSVQYYTEAFF.

This chain uses TRBV10-2 with TRBJ2-5; no clear D. The V and J ends lost 2 bases and 4 bases respectively, with 8 bases between them. This CDR3 contains 13 residues. Germline V gene sequence: CDR1 WSHSY, CDR2 SAAADI. The CDR3 DNA reads TGCGCCAGCAGTGAGGTGGGTAGAGAGACCCAGTACTTC. Encoded protein: CASSEVGRETQYF.

The chain couples TRBV12-3 or TRBV12-4 to TRBJ1-1; no clear D. This CDR3 is 13 amino acids long. Trimming shortened V by 4 bases and J by 4 bases, and 10 bases separated the two germline ends. CDR3 bases: TGTGCCAGCAGTTCCCGGGGTGCCACTGAAGCTTTCTTT. This sequence encodes CASSSRGATEAFF.

The table lists this clonotype with a count of one. This rearrangement joins TRBV29-1 to TRBJ1-2, with 7 bases lining up with TRBD1. CDR1 is SQVTM and CDR2 is ANQGSEA in the germline V gene. J gave up 7 bases and V 4 bases, and 21 bases lay outside the gene matches. The CDR3 extends over 17 amino acids. CDR3 residues: CSVVPGTEIGTSAGYTF. For the CDR3, the DNA is TGCAGCGTTGTACCCGGGACAGAGATTGGAACGTCTGCTGGCTACACCTTC.

The V call is TRBV7-8, the J call TRBJ1-2; no clear D gene. The CDR3 loop spans 13 amino acids. Trimming left V 3 bases short and J 5 bases short, with 10 bases between. Germline-derived CDR1 and CDR2 are SGHVS and FQNEAQ. The DNA of the CDR3 is TGTGCCAGCAGCTTGGAGTTAAGTTATGGCTACACCTTC. Translation gives CASSLELSYGYTF.

In this sample, this clonotype turned up many times. V is TRBV29-1 and J is TRBJ2-5; 7 nucleotides line up with TRBD2. The J segment lost 0 bases and the V segment lost 6 bases, leaving 16 bases of the junction unmatched. The CDR3 length is 17 residues. Germline V lookup: CDR1 SQVTM, CDR2 ANQGSEA. The DNA of the CDR3 is TGCAGCGTCCCCGGGGGAAGGTCTAGCGGAAACCAAGAGACCCAGTACTTC. Translating gives CSVPGGRSSGNQETQYF.

In the case of this clonotype: A much larger clone differs from this one at a single base, so this may be a read error. This chain uses TRBV2 with TRBJ1-1, with D hard to call. Per germline, CDR1 SNHLY and CDR2 FYNNEI. The CDR3 runs to 15 residues. Trimming pared 8 bases from V and 6 bases from J, leaving 22 bases between. CDR3 sequence (DNA): TGTGCCAGCCGTGCCCTATGGGCGGGTGGCGCTGAAGCTTTCTTT. It codes for CASRALWAGGAEAFF.

The V gene is TRBV7-8, the J gene TRBJ2-2; D ambiguous. The CDR3 sequence is 15 residues long. Looked up from germline, CDR1 is SGHVS and CDR2 is FQNEAQ. The germline V and J ends were trimmed by 6 bases and 6 bases, with 17 bases remaining between them. CDR3 bases: TGTGCCAGCAGTTCATGGGGTCGGGTGCCCGGGGAGCTGTTTTTT. Translated: CASSSWGRVPGELFF.

Only a few counts were recorded for this clonotype. DNA of the CDR3: TGTGCCAGCCAGCAGCGGGAGACCCCTTACAATGAGCAGTTCTTC. Amino acids: CASQQRETPYNEQFF. The chain uses TRBV7-2 and TRBJ2-1; 8 nucleotides match TRBD2. The V and J ends lost 8 bases and 4 bases, in that order; junction bases with no gene match: 10. The CDR3 runs 15 residues. Germline lookup yields CDR1 SGHTA and CDR2 FQGNSA.

Many counts were recorded for this clonotype. The V and J genes are TRBV12-3 or TRBV12-4 and TRBJ1-4, with 7 bases aligning to TRBD1. The J segment lost 6 bases and the V segment lost 4 bases, leaving 5 bases of the junction unmatched. The CDR3 extends over 14 amino acids. The CDR3 spells CASSSGQRDEKLFF. In DNA, the CDR3 is TGTGCCAGCAGTTCGGGACAGAGGGATGAAAAACTGTTTTTT.

The rearrangement joins TRBV7-9 to TRBJ2-5, with 7 bases aligning to TRBD2. Germline V CDR1 and CDR2: SEHNR, FQNEAQ (reference sequence). With 5 bases clipped from V and 1 base from J, the junction kept 7 bases outside the gene matches. The CDR3 runs 15 residues. This chain's CDR3 is CASSGGSAFQETQYF. CDR3 coding DNA: TGTGCCAGCAGCGGCGGGAGCGCTTTCCAAGAGACCCAGTACTTC. Full variable domain (outside the CDR3, taken from reference TRBV7-9 and TRBJ2-5): DTGVSQNPRHKITKRGQNVTFRCDPISEHNRLYWYRQTLGQGPEFLTYFQNEAQLEKSRLLSDRFSAERPKGSFSTLEIQRTEQGDSAMYLCASSGGSAFQETQYFGPGTRLLVL.

This chain connects TRBV10-3 to TRBJ2-5; 10 positions agree with TRBD1. CDR1 ENHRY and CDR2 SYGVKD come from the germline V gene. The CDR3 is 15 residues long. Trimming cost V 7 bases and J 0 bases; bases outside gene matches: 5. CDR3 region: CAIKRTGGYQETQYF. The CDR3 DNA follows: TGTGCCATCAAGAGGACAGGGGGATACCAAGAGACCCAGTACTTC.

CDR3 in amino acids: CAISAGTDYSNQPQHF. In DNA form, the CDR3 reads TGTGCCATCAGTGCCGGGACAGATTATAGCAATCAGCCCCAGCATTTT. V is TRBV10-3 and J is TRBJ1-5, with 7 bases aligning to TRBD1. V dropped 4 bases and J dropped 0; count of bases not matched to a gene: 6. This CDR3 has 16 amino acids. Germline values: CDR1 ENHRY, CDR2 SYGVKD.

V gene TRBV7-8 combines with J gene TRBJ2-5; no definite D call. The V end was cut by 5 bases, the J end by 5 bases, with 15 bases between. The germline CDR1 and CDR2 sequences are SGHVS and FQNEAQ. The CDR3 contains 14 residues. CDR3 sequence reads: CASSAIEVRETQYF. The CDR3 DNA follows: TGTGCCAGCAGCGCCATAGAGGTTAGGGAGACCCAGTACTTC.

This clonotype was counted ten times or more. The chain has TRBV6-1 and TRBJ1-5; D not certain. Trimming removed 6 bases from V and 4 bases from J, with 13 bases in between. This CDR3 has 14 amino acids. Germline values: CDR1 MNHNS, CDR2 SASEGT. CDR3 loop: CASRPGSPNQPQHF. As DNA, the CDR3 is TGTGCCAGCAGGCCGGGGAGCCCAAATCAGCCCCAGCATTTT.